These 30 T cell receptor beta chains originate from one sample sequenced in a study of human T cells and chemical hapten exposure. TCRdb re-called the RACE reads with MiXCR, one entry per CDR3 protein. The sample has about 380,000 distinct CDR3 sequences, about 4.8% seen once. Time point of the sample: patch test 1, 2 weeks after DPC sensitization. Regarding treatment: therapeutic diphenylcyclopropenone sensitization with weekly scalp DPC. The sequencing used whole blood, collected in connection with sensitization to the hapten diphenylcyclopropenone (DPC). These receptors were obtained from a woman aged 45-65 years with alopecia areata. Some clones in this sample may be carry-over from other donors' samples.

This clonotype was seen a handful of times. The genes are TRBV28 and TRBJ2-2; unclear D gene. Germline CDR1 and CDR2: MDHEN and SYDVKM. With 9 bases removed from V and 0 bases from J, the gap between germline ends came to 17 bases. The CDR3 length is 16 residues. The CDR3 sequence is CASTSRADANTGELFF. In DNA, the CDR3 is TGTGCCAGTACCTCTCGGGCTGACGCGAACACCGGGGAGCTGTTTTTT.

This clonotype came up many times. The chain employs TRBV6-5 and TRBJ1-1; a possible D gene is TRBD1 (5 bases). The CDR3 is 14 amino acids. The germline V gene has CDR1 MNHEY and CDR2 SVGAGI. The V gene lost 7 bases and the J gene lost 4 bases, with 16 bases spanning the gap. DNA of the CDR3: TGTGCCAGCAAAACCGGGGGGTTGACCACTGAAGCTTTCTTT. This translates into CASKTGGLTTEAFF.

There are a few counts of this clonotype. V is TRBV3-1 and J is TRBJ1-5; D remains unclear. With 1 base removed from V and 7 bases from J, the gap between germline ends came to 8 bases. The CDR3 is made up of 13 amino acids. Germline V gene data show CDR1 as LGHDT and CDR2 as YNNKEL (reference sequence). This chain's CDR3 is CASSQVIGQPQHF. In nucleotides, the CDR3 is TGTGCCAGCAGCCAAGTAATAGGGCAGCCCCAGCATTTT.

This clonotype was seen more than once but under ten times. V and J are TRBV7-2 and TRBJ1-6; D may be TRBD1 (6 bases). The V and J ends lost 2 bases and 10 bases respectively, with 15 bases between them. Germline CDR1 SGHTA, CDR2 FQGNSA. CDR3 length: 15 residues. CDR3 DNA sequence: TGTGCCAGCAGCTTACTCCCGGGAAGGGGGTCACCCCTCCACTTT. It translates to CASSLLPGRGSPLHF. The variable domain in full, completed from reference TRBV7-2 and TRBJ1-6, reads GAGVSQSPSNKVTEKGKDVELRCDPISGHTALYWYRQSLGQGLEFLIYFQGNSAPDKSGLPSDRFSAERTGGSVSTLTIQRTQQEDSAVYLCASSLLPGRGSPLHFGNGTRLTVT.

This clonotype was seen only a few times. This chain joins TRBV6-2 or TRBV6-3 and TRBJ2-3; D unclear. Trimming stripped 4 bases from V and 4 bases from J, with 12 bases between. Germline loops: CDR1 MNHEY, CDR2 SVGEGT. This CDR3 has 14 amino acids. The CDR3 nucleotides read TGTGCCAGCAGTTCAGGACGGCCACCAGATACGCAGTATTTT. It encodes CASSSGRPPDTQYF.

In this sample, this clonotype turned up many times. The chain has TRBV5-6 and TRBJ2-7; 11 bases are shared with TRBD1. Germline CDR1 and CDR2: SGHDT and YYEEEE. V shed 3 bases, J shed 6 bases, and the junction held 2 bases outside the gene matches. This CDR3 comprises 13 residues. The CDR3 sequence: CASSSGTGGEQYF. The CDR3 DNA sequence: TGTGCCAGCAGCTCCGGGACAGGGGGCGAGCAGTACTTC.

This clonotype was picked up many times. V is TRBV7-2 and J is TRBJ1-1, with D tentatively TRBD1 (5 bases). V lost 1 base and J 0 bases, leaving 12 bases between the germline ends. There are 16 residues in the CDR3. Germline V gene lookup returns CDR1 SGHTA and CDR2 FQGNSA. CDR3 DNA: TGTGCCAGCAGCTTAGTAGCAGGGAATATGAACACTGAAGCTTTCTTT. It is translated as CASSLVAGNMNTEAFF.

This clonotype was detected a few times. The gene calls are TRBV6-5 and TRBJ2-7, with D maybe TRBD2 (6 bases). CDR1 is MNHEY and CDR2 is SVGAGI in the germline V gene. This CDR3 is built from 15 residues. Trimming shortened V by 5 bases and J by 5 bases, and 19 bases separated the two germline ends. The CDR3 DNA follows: TGTGCCAGCAGTGGCTCTGGGGGGACCGTAGACGAGCAGTACTTC. Translating it yields CASSGSGGTVDEQYF.

This clonotype was observed a few times. The V and J genes are TRBV4-2 and TRBJ2-7; a possible D gene is TRBD2 (5 bases). The CDR3 consists of 13 residues. Germline V gives CDR1 LGHNA, CDR2 YNFKEQ. The V end lost 4 bases, the J end lost 1 base, and 8 bases lay between the germline ends. CDR3 nucleotides: TGTGCCAGCAGCCGGGAGAGTTCCTACGAGCAGTACTTC. Translation: CASSRESSYEQYF.

V usage is TRBV27 and J usage is TRBJ2-7; TRBD2 matches 9 bases. The CDR3 runs to 14 residues. CDR1 MNHEY and CDR2 SMNVEV come from the germline V gene (reference sequence). J was trimmed by 2 bases and V by 4 bases; bases with no gene match: 3. CDR3 sequence reads: CASSSGTSPYEQYF. The CDR3 bases are TGTGCCAGCAGTTCCGGGACTAGCCCCTACGAGCAGTACTTC.

This chain uses TRBV20-1 with TRBJ1-1, with TRBD1 matching 9 bases. CDR1 is DFQATT and CDR2 is SNEGSKA in the germline V gene (reference sequence). The CDR3 runs 15 residues. J was trimmed by 5 bases and V by 0 bases; bases with no gene match: 7. CDR3 in DNA: TGCAGTGCTAGAGATTGGGGACAGGGCGGGACTGAAGCTTTCTTT. Residues: CSARDWGQGGTEAFF.

This clonotype has ten or more counts. The chain links TRBV2 to TRBJ2-3; D tentatively fits TRBD1 or TRBD2 (6 bases each). The ends were cut back, 6 bases at V and 1 base at J, with 14 bases in the middle. CDR1 and CDR2 from the germline V gene are SNHLY and FYNNEI. The CDR3 totals 15 residues. CDR3 nucleotides: TGTGCCAGCAGACAGGGACTCGCGGGCACAGATACGCAGTATTTT. This gives the protein CASRQGLAGTDTQYF.

The sample holds a few counts of this clonotype. The rearrangement uses TRBV12-5 and TRBJ2-7; the D gene could be TRBD1 or TRBD2 (6 bases each). Germline lookup yields CDR1 LGHNT and CDR2 FRNRAP. V was clipped by 2 bases and J by 3 bases, with 17 bases between them. This CDR3 has 16 amino acids. The CDR3: CASGLLQGGRIYEQYF. The CDR3 DNA reads as TGTGCTAGTGGTTTGCTCCAAGGGGGGAGGATCTACGAGCAGTACTTC.

This clonotype was seen only a few times. The genes are TRBV6-6 and TRBJ2-7; D is perhaps TRBD1 (6 bases). The V gene lost 5 bases and the J gene lost 2 bases, with 13 bases spanning the gap. This CDR3 is built from 14 residues. Germline loops: CDR1 MNHNY, CDR2 SVGAGI (reference sequence). The CDR3 DNA reads TGTGCCAGCAGTCCGTGGACAGATACCTACGAGCAGTACTTC. Translating it yields CASSPWTDTYEQYF.

This clonotype was seen many times. The genes are TRBV12-5 and TRBJ1-1; D is perhaps TRBD1 (5 bases). There are 13 residues in the CDR3. Deletions cut 7 bases from V and 4 bases from J, with 13 bases between. Per the germline V gene, CDR1 is LGHNT and CDR2 is FRNRAP. CDR3 sequence reads: CASAQGDGTEAFF. The CDR3 DNA follows: TGTGCTAGTGCTCAGGGTGATGGCACTGAAGCTTTCTTT.

This clonotype was counted between two and nine times. The CDR3 sequence is CSARTSRSTDTQYF. The CDR3 nucleotides are TGCAGTGCTCGGACTAGCAGGAGCACAGATACGCAGTATTTT. This chain joins TRBV20-1 and TRBJ2-3, with 8 bases lining up with TRBD2. The CDR3 consists of 14 residues. V lost 5 bases and J lost 0; bases outside the gene matches: 4. Germline loops: CDR1 DFQATT, CDR2 SNEGSKA (reference sequence).

On this clonotype itself: This may arise from a read error, as a much more abundant clone is one base away. This chain uses TRBV5-1 with TRBJ2-1; maybe TRBD1 (5 bases). V lost 2 bases to trimming and J lost 12 bases, with 15 bases between them. CDR1 is SGHRS and CDR2 is YFSETQ in the germline V gene. The length of the CDR3 is 13 residues. The CDR3 sequence: CASSLKTDFGQFF. In DNA form, the CDR3 reads TGCGCCAGCAGCTTAAAGACAGATTTTGGGCAGTTCTTC.

The sample holds a few counts of this clonotype. This chain links TRBV7-9 with TRBJ2-5; tentative D call: TRBD1 (5 bases). The CDR3 runs 15 residues. V lost 1 base and J 4 bases, leaving 13 bases between the germline ends. Per the germline V gene, CDR1 is SEHNR and CDR2 is FQNEAQ (reference sequence). CDR3 in DNA: TGTGCCAGCAGCTTAGAAGGGCAGGGCGGAGAGACCCAGTACTTC. Translating gives CASSLEGQGGETQYF.

This clonotype was seen many times. V usage is TRBV10-3 and J usage is TRBJ1-1; D is undetermined. Germline lookup yields CDR1 ENHRY and CDR2 SYGVKD. V shed 11 bases and J shed 0 bases, with 13 bases lying between them. The CDR3 loop spans 13 amino acids. The DNA for the CDR3 is TGTGCCGCGACAACAGATATGAACACTGAAGCTTTCTTT. This gives the protein CAATTDMNTEAFF.

V is TRBV12-3 or TRBV12-4 and J is TRBJ1-1; the D is unclear. This CDR3 is built from 14 residues. Trimming cost V 2 bases and J 2 bases, with 9 bases left between them. This CDR3 is CASSLPTINTEAFF. The CDR3, as DNA: TGTGCCAGCAGTTTACCGACCATCAACACTGAAGCTTTCTTT.

This clonotype was seen ten or more times. The V and J genes are TRBV3-1 and TRBJ2-3; D gene uncertain. The germline V gene has CDR1 LGHDT and CDR2 YNNKEL (reference sequence). CDR3 length: 14 residues. V was clipped by 1 base and J by 1 base, with 6 bases between them. For the CDR3, the DNA is TGTGCCAGCAGCCAAGTTCAGGGCACAGATACGCAGTATTTT. Translating gives CASSQVQGTDTQYF.

This clonotype has a count of ten or more. CDR3 DNA: TGTGCCAGCAGCCAAGGTCAGGGGGCGGGGGAGCAGTACTTC. Its protein is CASSQGQGAGEQYF. The chain combines TRBV3-1 with TRBJ2-7, with TRBD1 identical over 8 bases. CDR3 length: 14 residues. CDR1 and CDR2 from the germline V gene are LGHDT and YNNKEL (reference sequence). V lost 1 base to trimming and J lost 7 bases; unmatched junction nucleotides: 6.

A remark on this clonotype: A much bigger clone sits one base away, suggesting this may be a read error. The chain employs TRBV5-5 and TRBJ1-4; D is ambiguous. The CDR3 has 13 residues. From germline, CDR1 is SGHKS and CDR2 YYEKEE (reference sequence). The CDR3 region has the DNA TGTGTCAGCAGCCGCCAAGGAGGAGAAAAACTGTTTTTT. It codes for CVSSRQGGEKLFF.

The chain carries TRBV12-3 or TRBV12-4 and TRBJ2-1, with D perhaps matching TRBD2 (5 bases). Trimming stripped 5 bases from V and 6 bases from J, with 20 bases between. The CDR3 extends over 16 amino acids. CDR3 sequence reads: CASSPPDGARGNEQFF. For the CDR3, the DNA is TGTGCCAGCAGTCCCCCCGACGGAGCACGGGGCAATGAGCAGTTCTTC.

There are a few counts of this clonotype. The genes are TRBV2 and TRBJ2-7; TRBD1 is a possible D gene (6 bases). The V and J ends lost 8 bases and 0 bases respectively, with 14 bases between them. Germline V CDR1 and CDR2: SNHLY, FYNNEI. The CDR3 has 14 residues. CDR3: CASLRDTSSYEQYF. The CDR3 DNA follows: TGTGCCAGCCTAAGGGACACAAGCTCCTACGAGCAGTACTTC.

The sample holds many counts of this clonotype. The rearrangement links TRBV6-6 to TRBJ1-2, with 10 positions matching TRBD1. Unmatched junction bases numbered 6, after V lost 0 bases and J lost 8 bases. This CDR3 region has 15 residues. CDR1 is MNHNY, CDR2 SVGAGI, per germline (reference sequence). The CDR3 protein is CASSYSTGGTMGYTF. The CDR3 bases are TGTGCCAGCAGTTACTCGACAGGGGGCACCATGGGCTACACCTTC.

The chain combines TRBV28 with TRBJ1-3, with TRBD1 as a possible D gene (6 bases). With 3 bases removed from V and 4 bases from J, the gap between germline ends came to 13 bases. The CDR3 is 15 residues long. From germline, CDR1 is MDHEN and CDR2 SYDVKM. CDR3 bases: TGTGCCAGCAGTTTGCAGGGGACCGCCGGAAACACCATATATTTT. This sequence encodes CASSLQGTAGNTIYF.

This clonotype was seen at least ten times. The rearrangement uses TRBV30 and TRBJ2-7; unclear D gene. The germline gives CDR1 GTSNPN, CDR2 SVGIG (reference sequence). Trimming stripped 2 bases from V and 6 bases from J, with 8 bases between. CDR3 length equals 11 residues. The CDR3 region has the DNA TGTGCCTGGAGTTTCCGAGGCGAGCAGTACTTC. Encoded protein: CAWSFRGEQYF. Full variable domain (missing parts from reference TRBV30 and TRBJ2-7): SQTIHQWPATLVQPVGSPLSLECTVEGTSNPNLYWYRQAAGRGLQLLFYSVGIGQISSEVPQNLSASRPQDRQFILSSKKLLLSDSGFYLCAWSFRGEQYFGPGTRLTVT.

This clonotype came up many times. The rearrangement uses TRBV9 and TRBJ2-2; D is uncertain. The V and J ends lost 0 bases and 1 base respectively, with 4 bases between them. Germline V gene sequence: CDR1 SGDLS, CDR2 YYNGEE. The CDR3 sequence is 14 residues long. The CDR3 DNA is TGTGCCAGCAGCGTAGGAGTGAACACCGGGGAGCTGTTTTTT. This gives the protein CASSVGVNTGELFF.

This CDR3 reads CASSGQHTDTQYF. CDR3 DNA: TGTGCCAGCAGTGGACAGCACACAGATACGCAGTATTTT. The rearrangement links TRBV27 to TRBJ2-3; a weak D match, TRBD1 (6 bases). The CDR3 runs 13 residues. The V end lost 5 bases, the J end lost 2 bases, and 8 bases lay between the germline ends. Germline CDR1 MNHEY, CDR2 SMNVEV (reference sequence).